This T cell receptor beta chain was observed in a study of post-analysis software for immune sequencing data. About this clonotype itself: As yet, its antigen is unknown.

Study-wide results and caveats: Relative to controls, patients had 4 or 5 TRBV segments at higher frequency, with TRBV5-6, TRBV5-1 and TRBV20-1 among these.

Unique molecular identifiers featured in each of the TCR beta cDNA libraries. T cells numbering roughly 1 to 10 million yielded roughly 0.5 million cDNA molecules. TCRdb re-called the PCR reads with MiXCR, one entry per CDR3 protein. The sample holds approximately 630,000 distinct CDR3 sequences, approximately 59% seen once. Germline V gives CDR1 LGHDT, CDR2 YNNKEL (reference sequence). The CDR3 length is 16 residues. The sequenced sample consisted of blood. The chain links TRBV3-1 to TRBJ2-5; TRBD2 might be the D (5 bases). Matching the DNA end better, TRBJ2-7 makes the J call doubtful. The TCR originated in a girl aged 2 to 10 with multiple sclerosis. For the CDR3, the DNA is TGTGCCAGCAGCCAAACTGGGAATCGGGGATTCTACGAGCAGTACTTC. Encoded protein: CASSQTGNRGFYEQYF.